Listed below are T cell receptor beta chains from one sample, sequenced in a study of blood T cell repertoires in COVID-19. Assay used: immunoSEQ multiplex PCR; TCRdb lists only in-frame clones, some missing. Of approximately 350,000 clones listed, over 70% are singletons. The sample consisted of peripheral blood. Receptors were obtained from a man aged 25 to 40 with active or convalescent COVID-19. The CDR3 runs from the conserved cysteine through the conserved F or W. Fields, in order: clone size, V gene, D gene, CDR3 length, J gene, CDR3 protein, CDR3 DNA. D genes are given only for firm matches. The size field is filled for only some rows; it gives once, few, many or a size class.

clone size: -
V gene: TRBV6-5
D gene: TRBD1
CDR3 length: 15
J gene: TRBJ2-6
CDR3 protein: CATRDREAGANVLTF
CDR3 DNA: TGTGCCACCCGGGACAGGGAGGCTGGGGCCAACGTCCTGACTTTC

clone size: -
V gene: TRBV24-1
D gene: -
CDR3 length: 15
J gene: TRBJ2-3
CDR3 protein: CATPPLGCSTDTQYF
CDR3 DNA: TGTGCCACCCCCCCTCTAGGTTGTTCCACAGATACGCAGTATTTT

clone size: -
V gene: TRBV4-2
D gene: TRBD1
CDR3 length: 12
J gene: TRBJ1-1
CDR3 protein: CASRTGNTEAFF
CDR3 DNA: TGTGCCAGCCGGACAGGTAACACTGAAGCTTTCTTT

clone size: -
V gene: TRBV9
D gene: -
CDR3 length: 14
J gene: TRBJ2-1
CDR3 protein: CASSVLTGDNEQFF
CDR3 DNA: TGTGCCAGCAGCGTTTTGACAGGTGATAATGAGCAGTTCTTC

clone size: once
V gene: TRBV7-3
D gene: TRBD2
CDR3 length: 15
J gene: TRBJ2-1
CDR3 protein: CASSPSSGGVGEQFF
CDR3 DNA: TGTGCCAGCAGCCCAAGTAGCGGGGGGGTCGGTGAGCAGTTCTTC

clone size: once
V gene: TRBV3-1/TRBV3-2
D gene: TRBD2
CDR3 length: 16
J gene: TRBJ2-7
CDR3 protein: CASSQTPGAGAYEQYF
CDR3 DNA: TGTGCCAGCAGCCAAACCCCTGGAGCGGGAGCATACGAGCAGTACTTC

clone size: -
V gene: TRBV20-1
D gene: TRBD2
CDR3 length: 14
J gene: TRBJ2-1
CDR3 protein: CSASKAGGPHEQFF
CDR3 DNA: TGCAGTGCTAGTAAGGCGGGAGGCCCTCATGAGCAGTTCTTC

clone size: -
V gene: TRBV5-1
D gene: TRBD2
CDR3 length: 18
J gene: TRBJ2-3
CDR3 protein: CASSWASTAGGMADTQYF
CDR3 DNA: TGCGCCAGCAGCTGGGCTTCAACAGCGGGGGGGATGGCAGATACGCAGTATTTT

clone size: -
V gene: TRBV7-6
D gene: -
CDR3 length: 15
J gene: TRBJ1-4
CDR3 protein: CASSHPLVGNEKLFF
CDR3 DNA: TGTGCCAGCAGCCACCCCCTGGTCGGTAATGAAAAACTGTTTTTT

clone size: -
V gene: TRBV6-1
D gene: -
CDR3 length: 13
J gene: TRBJ2-1
CDR3 protein: CASSDIGWNEQFF
CDR3 DNA: TGTGCCAGCAGTGATATCGGGTGGAATGAGCAGTTCTTC

clone size: -
V gene: TRBV9
D gene: -
CDR3 length: 12
J gene: TRBJ2-3
CDR3 protein: CASSLPGDTQYF
CDR3 DNA: TGTGCCAGCAGCCTCCCGGGGGATACGCAGTATTTT

clone size: -
V gene: TRBV6-5
D gene: -
CDR3 length: 11
J gene: TRBJ2-7
CDR3 protein: CASSSAYEQYF
CDR3 DNA: TGTGCCAGCAGTTCGGCCTACGAGCAGTACTTC

clone size: -
V gene: TRBV25-1
D gene: TRBD1
CDR3 length: 14
J gene: TRBJ1-1
CDR3 protein: CASSERQGAAEAFF
CDR3 DNA: TGTGCCAGCAGTGAACGGCAGGGGGCCGCTGAAGCTTTCTTT

clone size: -
V gene: TRBV7-2
D gene: TRBD2
CDR3 length: 15
J gene: TRBJ2-1
CDR3 protein: CASSSTSGGKGGQFF
CDR3 DNA: TGTGCCAGCAGCTCCACTAGCGGGGGGAAGGGCGGGCAGTTCTTC

clone size: -
V gene: TRBV9
D gene: -
CDR3 length: 12
J gene: TRBJ1-6
CDR3 protein: CASSGGSSPLHF
CDR3 DNA: TGTGCCAGCAGCGGCGGGAGTTCACCCCTCCACTTT

clone size: once
V gene: TRBV7-9
D gene: TRBD1
CDR3 length: 14
J gene: TRBJ2-5
CDR3 protein: CASSSTGLRETQYF
CDR3 DNA: TGTGCCAGCAGCTCGACAGGGTTGAGGGAGACCCAGTACTTC

clone size: -
V gene: TRBV30
D gene: TRBD1
CDR3 length: 12
J gene: TRBJ1-1
CDR3 protein: CAWTGGNTEAFF
CDR3 DNA: TGTGCCTGGACAGGGGGTAACACTGAAGCTTTCTTT

clone size: -
V gene: TRBV12-3/TRBV12-4
D gene: -
CDR3 length: 13
J gene: TRBJ2-5
CDR3 protein: CASSSGFQETQYF
CDR3 DNA: TGTGCCAGCAGCTCGGGATTCCAAGAGACCCAGTACTTC

clone size: few
V gene: TRBV6-5
D gene: -
CDR3 length: 15
J gene: TRBJ1-5
CDR3 protein: CASSDQVASNQPQHF
CDR3 DNA: TGTGCCAGCAGCGACCAGGTTGCTAGCAATCAGCCCCAGCATTTT

clone size: few
V gene: TRBV6-1
D gene: -
CDR3 length: 13
J gene: TRBJ1-2
CDR3 protein: CASSERGFYGYTF
CDR3 DNA: TGTGCCAGCAGTGAAAGGGGGTTTTATGGCTACACCTTC

clone size: -
V gene: TRBV15
D gene: TRBD1
CDR3 length: 17
J gene: TRBJ1-2
CDR3 protein: CATGGTQGALLEYGYTF
CDR3 DNA: TGTGCCACCGGGGGTACCCAGGGGGCCCTACTTGAGTATGGCTACACCTTC

clone size: -
V gene: TRBV2
D gene: -
CDR3 length: 15
J gene: TRBJ2-7
CDR3 protein: CASRLEGGAAYEQYF
CDR3 DNA: TGTGCCAGCAGACTTGAGGGGGGGGCCGCCTACGAGCAGTACTTC

clone size: -
V gene: TRBV6-6
D gene: -
CDR3 length: 13
J gene: TRBJ1-5
CDR3 protein: CASSYSEYQPQHF
CDR3 DNA: TGTGCCAGCAGTTACAGCGAATATCAGCCCCAGCATTTT

clone size: -
V gene: TRBV28
D gene: -
CDR3 length: 13
J gene: TRBJ2-7
CDR3 protein: CATLIRSPYEQYF
CDR3 DNA: TGTGCCACTCTTATTCGGAGCCCCTACGAGCAGTACTTC

clone size: -
V gene: TRBV7-2
D gene: TRBD2
CDR3 length: 15
J gene: TRBJ2-1
CDR3 protein: CASSDSGSSYNEQFF
CDR3 DNA: TGTGCCAGCAGCGACAGCGGGAGCTCCTACAATGAGCAGTTCTTC

clone size: -
V gene: TRBV5-8
D gene: -
CDR3 length: 13
J gene: TRBJ2-5
CDR3 protein: CASTWGGPGTQYF
CDR3 DNA: TGTGCCAGCACCTGGGGGGGCCCGGGGACCCAGTACTTC

clone size: -
V gene: TRBV27
D gene: -
CDR3 length: 14
J gene: TRBJ2-3
CDR3 protein: CASSPTPTGTRQYF
CDR3 DNA: TGTGCCAGCAGTCCGACCCCGACAGGGACTAGGCAGTATTTT

clone size: once
V gene: TRBV11-3
D gene: -
CDR3 length: 15
J gene: TRBJ2-3
CDR3 protein: CASSPGGTATDTQYF
CDR3 DNA: TGTGCCAGCAGCCCTGGAGGCACCGCCACAGATACGCAGTATTTT

clone size: -
V gene: TRBV6-2/TRBV6-3
D gene: TRBD1
CDR3 length: 13
J gene: TRBJ1-1
CDR3 protein: CASSLTGDTEAFF
CDR3 DNA: TGTGCCAGCAGTTTGACAGGGGACACTGAAGCTTTCTTT

clone size: -
V gene: TRBV29-1
D gene: TRBD2
CDR3 length: 15
J gene: TRBJ2-1
CDR3 protein: CSVDSGIGTYNEQFF
CDR3 DNA: TGCAGCGTTGACAGCGGGATCGGCACCTACAATGAGCAGTTCTTC

clone size: -
V gene: TRBV2
D gene: TRBD1
CDR3 length: 15
J gene: TRBJ2-7
CDR3 protein: CASSGRDSLPYEQYF
CDR3 DNA: TGTGCCAGCAGTGGAAGGGACAGCCTACCCTACGAGCAGTACTTC

clone size: -
V gene: TRBV20-1
D gene: -
CDR3 length: 11
J gene: TRBJ2-5
CDR3 protein: CSAKIRGTQYF
CDR3 DNA: TGCAGTGCGAAGATTAGAGGGACCCAGTACTTC

clone size: -
V gene: TRBV7-8
D gene: TRBD1
CDR3 length: 16
J gene: TRBJ1-2
CDR3 protein: CASSPSPDRGGYGYTF
CDR3 DNA: TGTGCCAGCAGCCCGTCGCCGGACAGGGGAGGGTATGGCTACACCTTC

clone size: -
V gene: TRBV28
D gene: -
CDR3 length: 16
J gene: TRBJ1-6
CDR3 protein: CAIPSGPSSYNSPLHF
CDR3 DNA: TGTGCCATCCCATCGGGTCCGAGCTCCTATAATTCACCCCTCCACTTT

clone size: -
V gene: TRBV6-4
D gene: -
CDR3 length: 13
J gene: TRBJ2-7
CDR3 protein: CASSGQATYEQYF
CDR3 DNA: TGTGCCAGCAGTGGACAGGCGACCTACGAGCAGTACTTC

clone size: -
V gene: TRBV7-9
D gene: -
CDR3 length: 15
J gene: TRBJ1-2
CDR3 protein: CASSLGAGGTYGYTF
CDR3 DNA: TGTGCCAGCAGCTTAGGGGCAGGTGGTACCTATGGCTACACCTTC

clone size: -
V gene: TRBV4-3
D gene: -
CDR3 length: 15
J gene: TRBJ2-7
CDR3 protein: CASSHDREALYEQYF
CDR3 DNA: TGCGCCAGCAGCCACGACAGAGAGGCGCTCTACGAGCAGTACTTC

clone size: -
V gene: TRBV11-2
D gene: TRBD2
CDR3 length: 16
J gene: TRBJ2-1
CDR3 protein: CASSPRELAGKYEQFF
CDR3 DNA: TGTGCCAGCAGCCCCAGGGAACTAGCGGGAAAATATGAGCAGTTCTTC

clone size: few
V gene: TRBV19
D gene: -
CDR3 length: 14
J gene: TRBJ1-3
CDR3 protein: CASSSTGLGNTIYF
CDR3 DNA: TGTGCCAGTAGTTCCACAGGGTTAGGAAACACCATATATTTT

clone size: -
V gene: TRBV6-5
D gene: TRBD1
CDR3 length: 14
J gene: TRBJ1-6
CDR3 protein: CASSRQGARSPLHF
CDR3 DNA: TGTGCCAGCAGTAGACAGGGGGCGCGCTCACCCCTCCACTTT

clone size: -
V gene: TRBV24-1
D gene: TRBD1
CDR3 length: 18
J gene: TRBJ1-1
CDR3 protein: CATSWVWDRGYMNTEAFF
CDR3 DNA: TGTGCCACCAGCTGGGTATGGGACAGGGGTTACATGAACACTGAAGCTTTCTTT

clone size: once
V gene: TRBV19
D gene: TRBD1
CDR3 length: 15
J gene: TRBJ1-4
CDR3 protein: CASSINRGRSEKLFF
CDR3 DNA: TGTGCCAGTAGTATCAACAGGGGGCGCTCTGAAAAACTGTTTTTT

clone size: -
V gene: TRBV3-1/TRBV3-2
D gene: -
CDR3 length: 15
J gene: TRBJ2-5
CDR3 protein: CASSPSAGEQETQYF
CDR3 DNA: TGTGCCAGCAGCCCGAGTGCAGGGGAACAAGAGACCCAGTACTTC

clone size: -
V gene: TRBV5-1
D gene: TRBD1
CDR3 length: 16
J gene: TRBJ1-1
CDR3 protein: CASSSGTVTMNTEAFF
CDR3 DNA: TGCGCCAGCAGCTCCGGGACAGTGACTATGAACACTGAAGCTTTCTTT

clone size: -
V gene: TRBV28
D gene: TRBD1
CDR3 length: 15
J gene: TRBJ1-2
CDR3 protein: CASRIQGGYNYGYTF
CDR3 DNA: TGTGCCAGCAGGATTCAGGGGGGATATAACTATGGCTACACCTTC

clone size: -
V gene: TRBV6-5
D gene: TRBD1
CDR3 length: 16
J gene: TRBJ2-7
CDR3 protein: CASSLLGQGRSYEQYF
CDR3 DNA: TGTGCCAGCAGTTTACTCGGACAGGGGAGGTCTTACGAGCAGTACTTC

clone size: -
V gene: TRBV5-6
D gene: -
CDR3 length: 15
J gene: TRBJ2-7
CDR3 protein: CASSHRYGETYEQYF
CDR3 DNA: TGTGCCAGCAGCCATAGGTACGGAGAGACCTACGAGCAGTACTTC